This passage covers 3 T cell receptor beta chains from one sample sequenced in a study of blood T cell repertoires in COVID-19. The repertoire was sequenced with immunoSEQ multiplex PCR; TCRdb's copy has only in-frame clones and lacks some. The sample holds about 130,000 clones, around 85% seen once. Sequenced input: peripheral blood. These receptor sequences come from a human donor in a cohort sampled during active COVID-19.

The chain uses TRBV2 and TRBJ1-2; TRBD1 is a possible D gene (6 bases). CDR3 size: 13 residues. Germline CDR1 and CDR2: SNHLY and FYNNEI. Trimming shortened V by 10 bases and J by 4 bases, and 16 bases separated the two germline ends. The CDR3 loop reads CATRTTGFYGYTF. The CDR3, as DNA: TGTGCCACCCGGACGACAGGATTCTATGGCTACACCTTC.

This clone was seen a few times. A junction end diverges from the germline sequence, so it may reflect a read error. This chain connects TRBV9 to TRBJ1-2; the match to TRBD1 covers 11 bases. The CDR3 is 15 residues long. Germline CDR1 and CDR2: SGDLS and YYNGEE. CDR3 protein: CASSSGTGGNSGYTF. CDR3 nucleotides: TGTGCCAGCAGCAGCGGGACAGGGGGTAACTCTGGCTACACCTTC.

To note about this clone: Other DNA sequences in the same sample also yield this CDR3. The chain recombines TRBV25-1 with TRBJ1-3; D is undetermined. With 6 bases removed from V and 0 bases from J, the gap between germline ends came to 9 bases. There are 14 residues in the CDR3. Germline-derived CDR1 and CDR2 are MGHDK and SYGVNS. The CDR3 DNA reads as TGTGCCAGCAGCGAGGAACGCTCTGGAAACACCATATATTTT. Amino acid sequence: CASSEERSGNTIYF.